Listed here are 23 T cell receptor beta chains from one sample, sequenced in a study of T-cell reconstitution after alpha-beta-depleted transplantation in children. The library targeted TCRbeta and was prepared with unique molecular identifiers. TCRdb passed the PCR reads through MiXCR, listing each CDR3 protein once. The profile covers about 240,000 distinct CDR3 sequences, with more than 10% appearing a single time and about 2.6% taken by the ten largest. The sample in question was PBMCs from the stem cell graft donor, obtained from the stem cell graft. These receptors were taken from a human donor who donated a stem cell graft to a child with acute lymphoblastic leukemia.

At least ten counts were recorded for this clonotype. The chain employs TRBV7-3 and TRBJ2-2; weak D call: TRBD2 (6 bases). Trimming took 5 bases from V and 1 from J, leaving 14 bases between them. The germline V gene has CDR1 SGHTA and CDR2 FQGTGA. The CDR3 runs 16 residues. Here the CDR3 DNA reads TGTGCCAGCAGCCCCAGAATCGGGGGGAACACCGGGGAGCTGTTTTTT. Protein product: CASSPRIGGNTGELFF.

This clonotype was picked up a small number of times. The rearrangement uses TRBV19 and TRBJ1-5; 9 bases match TRBD1. The germline CDR1 and CDR2 sequences are LNHDA and SQIVND (reference sequence). The CDR3 is 15 amino acids. V lost 6 bases and J lost 6; bases outside the gene matches: 9. The CDR3 DNA reads as TGTGCCAGTAGACTCCTCCGGGACAGGGCTCAGCCCCAGCATTTT. Translating it yields CASRLLRDRAQPQHF.

This rearrangement joins TRBV6-4 to TRBJ2-1; D is unclear. Germline V gene sequence: CDR1 MRHNA, CDR2 SNTAGT. The CDR3 totals 13 residues. The ends were cut back, 9 bases at V and 4 bases at J, with 13 bases in the middle. CDR3 residues: CASSLELYNEQFF. In DNA, the CDR3 is TGTGCCAGTTCCCTTGAGCTTTACAATGAGCAGTTCTTC.

At least ten counts were recorded for this clonotype. The chain combines TRBV10-3 with TRBJ1-5; 8 bases map to TRBD1. Germline V lookup: CDR1 ENHRY, CDR2 SYGVKD. Trimming at V came to 4 bases and at J to 4 bases, leaving 3 bases not matched to a gene. The CDR3 runs 14 residues. The CDR3 sequence is CAISGTGLNQPQHF. The CDR3 bases are TGTGCCATCAGTGGGACAGGGTTAAATCAGCCCCAGCATTTT.

This clonotype was recorded at least ten times. This chain links TRBV28 with TRBJ2-3, with TRBD1 identical over 8 bases. V was pared by 1 base and J by 2 bases, with 5 bases of the junction left unmatched. Looked up from germline, CDR1 is MDHEN and CDR2 is SYDVKM. The CDR3 has 16 amino acids. CDR3 DNA: TGTGCCAGCAGTTTATTCCCGGGACAGGTCACAGATACGCAGTATTTT. Translated, it gives CASSLFPGQVTDTQYF.

The chain uses TRBV12-3 or TRBV12-4 and TRBJ1-5, with D possibly matching TRBD1 (6 bases). This CDR3 comprises 15 residues. The V end lost 5 bases, the J end lost 8 bases, and 19 bases lay between the germline ends. The CDR3 nucleotides are TGTGCCAGCAGTCCCGATGGGGGGGCTAAGGAGCCCCAGCATTTT. It codes for CASSPDGGAKEPQHF.

As to this clonotype: Since a much larger clone is just one base distant, this may be a read error. This sequence joins TRBV20-1 and TRBJ1-4; 9 nucleotides agree with TRBD1. The length of the CDR3 is 14 residues. Germline V gene data show CDR1 as DFQATT and CDR2 as SNEGSKA (reference sequence). The CDR3 protein is CSARVTGGGENLFF. CDR3 bases: TGCAGTGCTAGAGTTACAGGGGGCGGTGAAAACCTGTTTTTT.

This clonotype was counted many times. This chain connects TRBV12-3 or TRBV12-4 to TRBJ1-2, with D uncertain. CDR3 length: 13 residues. With 6 bases removed from V and 2 bases from J, the gap between germline ends came to 10 bases. CDR3 nucleotides: TGTGCCAGCAGCCTGGACTGGAACTATGGCTACACCTTC. As protein: CASSLDWNYGYTF.

There are many counts of this clonotype. The chain combines TRBV6-1 with TRBJ2-3; 7 bases agree with TRBD2. The CDR3 has 16 amino acids. The junction had 6 bases not matched to a gene; V was cut back by 3 bases and J by 0 bases. From germline, CDR1 is MNHNS and CDR2 SASEGT. CDR3 DNA: TGTGCCAGCAGTGACGCTAGACTAGCCAGCACAGATACGCAGTATTTT. Protein product: CASSDARLASTDTQYF.

This clonotype appeared many times. V usage is TRBV20-1 and J usage is TRBJ2-3, with TRBD2 matching over 14 bases. This CDR3 contains 16 residues. In germline, CDR1 is DFQATT, CDR2 SNEGSKA (reference sequence). Trimming took 4 bases from V and 2 from J; bases not matched to a gene: 5. This chain's CDR3 is CSATATSGGDTDTQYF. For the CDR3, the DNA is TGCAGTGCTACCGCGACTAGCGGGGGGGACACAGATACGCAGTATTTT.

This rearrangement joins TRBV20-1 to TRBJ2-7, with D possibly being TRBD2 (6 bases). V lost 6 bases and J 2 bases, leaving 14 bases between the germline ends. Germline V CDR1 and CDR2: DFQATT, SNEGSKA (reference sequence). The CDR3 is 13 amino acids. CDR3 sequence (DNA): TGCAGTGCCGGCCGTGGGGGGACCTACGAGCAGTACTTC. Its translation: CSAGRGGTYEQYF.

This clonotype was picked up many times. J is TRBJ2-7 and V is TRBV7-8; D is undetermined. This CDR3 is built from 15 residues. The germline gives CDR1 SGHVS, CDR2 FQNEAQ. The V gene lost 0 bases and the J gene lost 2 bases, with 11 bases spanning the gap. CDR3 in DNA: TGTGCCAGCAGCTTAGCAAGGTCAGGAACCTACGAGCAGTACTTC. It specifies CASSLARSGTYEQYF.

The table lists this clonotype with many counts. The chain combines TRBV25-1 with TRBJ2-2, with D perhaps matching TRBD1 (7 bases). This CDR3 comprises 18 residues. Per germline, CDR1 MGHDK and CDR2 SYGVNS. Trimming took off 4 bases at V and 2 bases at J, with 20 bases between the two ends. CDR3 protein: CASSGTILGTANTGELFF. CDR3 sequence (DNA): TGTGCCAGCAGTGGGACTATTCTCGGGACAGCCAACACCGGGGAGCTGTTTTTT.

This clonotype has at least ten counts. The chain is built from TRBV3-1 and TRBJ1-4, with 7 nucleotides matching TRBD1. This CDR3 has 19 residues. Losses at the gene ends were 5 bases for V and 0 bases for J; bases not matched to a gene: 15. Germline CDR1 reads LGHDT; CDR2 reads YNNKEL (reference sequence). CDR3: CASSETPRTGSATNEKLFF. The CDR3 region has the DNA TGTGCCAGCAGCGAAACCCCTCGGACAGGAAGTGCAACTAATGAAAAACTGTTTTTT. Supplemented by reference TRBV3-1 and TRBJ1-4, the full variable domain reads DTAVSQTPKYLVTQMGNDKSIKCEQNLGHDTMYWYKQDSKKFLKIMFSYNNKELIINETVPNRFSPKSPDKAHLNLHINSLELGDSAVYFCASSETPRTGSATNEKLFFGSGTQLSVL.

This clonotype has at least ten counts. The rearrangement links TRBV20-1 to TRBJ2-1, with D possibly being TRBD1 (5 bases). Trimming left V 7 bases short and J 10 bases short, with 17 bases between. CDR3 length: 12 amino acids. The germline V gene encodes CDR1 DFQATT and CDR2 SNEGSKA (reference sequence). This CDR3 reads CSGAGMQGEQFF. The DNA for the CDR3 is TGCAGTGGCGCAGGGATGCAAGGCGAGCAGTTCTTC.

The chain links TRBV20-1 to TRBJ1-1, with a weak D call TRBD1 (5 bases). Germline V gives CDR1 DFQATT, CDR2 SNEGSKA (reference sequence). The CDR3 has 17 residues. Trimming removed 2 bases at V and 3 bases at J, with 22 bases between. The CDR3 DNA follows: TGCAGTGCTAGAAGCGGGCTCCGGACAATTCTGCACACTGAAGCTTTCTTT. Translated, it gives CSARSGLRTILHTEAFF.

This clonotype was seen ten or more times. The rearrangement links TRBV10-3 to TRBJ1-3, with D possibly TRBD1 on 5 matching bases. Trimming took 2 bases from V and 2 from J, leaving 13 bases between them. The CDR3 runs 16 residues. The germline CDR1 and CDR2 sequences are ENHRY and SYGVKD. The CDR3 nucleotides are TGTGCCATCAGTGAGCCAACGACAGTAACTGGAAACACCATATATTTT. Its translation is CAISEPTTVTGNTIYF.

This clonotype has at least ten counts. This rearrangement joins TRBV5-6 to TRBJ1-1; 10 bases fit TRBD1. With V trimmed by 4 bases and J by 3 bases, 6 bases remained unmatched. Germline CDR1 SGHDT, CDR2 YYEEEE. This CDR3 contains 15 residues. The CDR3 sequence: CASSPLTGGYTEAFF. The DNA for the CDR3 is TGTGCCAGCAGCCCTCTGACAGGGGGCTACACTGAAGCTTTCTTT.

This clonotype appeared many times. J is TRBJ2-5 and V is TRBV5-1; D may match TRBD1 or TRBD2 (7 bases each). The CDR3 contains 16 residues. Trimming cost V 4 bases and J 4 bases, with 20 bases left between them. Germline assignment: CDR1 SGHRS and CDR2 YFSETQ. The CDR3 coding sequence is TGCGCCAGCAGCCAACTCGGGGTCAGGGGGGGAGAGACCCAGTACTTC. Its translation is CASSQLGVRGGETQYF.

This clonotype was counted ten times or more. The chain employs TRBV5-5 and TRBJ2-1; the match to TRBD1 covers 10 bases. The trim removed 4 bases at V and 2 bases at J, leaving 3 bases unmatched. Germline-derived CDR1 and CDR2 are SGHKS and YYEKEE (reference sequence). The CDR3 runs 15 residues. CDR3: CASSNGQGAYNEQFF. The CDR3 nucleotides read TGTGCCAGCAGCAATGGACAGGGGGCCTACAATGAGCAGTTCTTC.

This clonotype was detected many times. The chain has TRBV12-3 or TRBV12-4 and TRBJ1-1; D gene ambiguous. This CDR3 contains 14 residues. Deletions cut 6 bases from V and 2 bases from J, with 13 bases between. This CDR3 is CASSLIGLNTEAFF. CDR3 DNA: TGTGCCAGCAGCCTAATCGGGCTTAACACTGAAGCTTTCTTT.

On this clonotype itself: Given a much more abundant clone one base away, this may be a read error. The chain has TRBV20-1 and TRBJ2-7; no clear D gene. Germline assignment: CDR1 DFQATT and CDR2 SNEGSKA (reference sequence). The V end was cut by 3 bases, the J end by 5 bases, with 14 bases between. The CDR3 contains 13 residues. CDR3 DNA sequence: TGCAGTGCTAGGGCGCCGGTACTCCACGAGCAGTACTTC. Its translation is CSARAPVLHEQYF.

This clonotype has ten or more counts. The V and J genes are TRBV12-3 or TRBV12-4 and TRBJ1-1; D might be TRBD1 (6 bases). Trimming left V 3 bases short and J 0 bases short, with 8 bases between. CDR3 length: 14 residues. CDR3 loop: CASSFQGMNTEAFF. CDR3 sequence (DNA): TGTGCCAGCAGTTTTCAGGGGATGAACACTGAAGCTTTCTTT.